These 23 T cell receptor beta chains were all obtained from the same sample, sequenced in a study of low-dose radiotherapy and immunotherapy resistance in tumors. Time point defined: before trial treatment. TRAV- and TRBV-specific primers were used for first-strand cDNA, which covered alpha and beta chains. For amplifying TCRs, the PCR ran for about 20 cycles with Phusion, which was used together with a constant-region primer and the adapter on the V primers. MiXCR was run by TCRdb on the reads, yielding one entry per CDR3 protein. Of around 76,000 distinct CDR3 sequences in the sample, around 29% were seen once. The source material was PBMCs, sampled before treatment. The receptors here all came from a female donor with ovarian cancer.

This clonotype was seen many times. CDR3 sequence (DNA): TGTGCCAGCAGCCCATCAGGGGTAGATACGCAGTATTTT. It translates to CASSPSGVDTQYF. The rearrangement uses TRBV13 and TRBJ2-3; possible D gene TRBD1, 6 bases. The germline V and J ends were trimmed by 5 bases and 5 bases, with 11 bases remaining between them. The CDR3 contains 13 residues. The V gene's germline CDR1 is PRHDT and CDR2 FYEKMQ (reference sequence).

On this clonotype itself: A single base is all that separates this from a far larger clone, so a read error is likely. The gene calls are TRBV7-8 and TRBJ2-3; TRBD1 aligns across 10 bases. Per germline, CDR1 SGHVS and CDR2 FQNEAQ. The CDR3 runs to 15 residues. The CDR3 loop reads CTSSLTGGGGDTQYF. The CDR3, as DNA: TGTACCAGCAGCTTGACAGGGGGCGGAGGAGATACGCAGTATTTT.

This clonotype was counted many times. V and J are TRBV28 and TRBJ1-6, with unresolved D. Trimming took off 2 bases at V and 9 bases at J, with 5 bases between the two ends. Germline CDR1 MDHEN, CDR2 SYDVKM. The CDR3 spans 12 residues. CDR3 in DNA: TGTGCCAGCAGTTTAAAGACTTCACCCCTCCACTTT. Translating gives CASSLKTSPLHF.

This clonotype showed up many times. CDR3 region: CASSYSPLRDTSYEQYF. CDR3 in DNA: TGTGCCAGCAGTTACTCCCCCCTTCGGGACACCTCCTACGAGCAGTACTTC. The chain joins TRBV6-2 or TRBV6-3 to TRBJ2-7; tentative D call: TRBD1 (6 bases). V was trimmed by 0 bases and J by 0 bases, leaving 15 bases between them. From germline, CDR1 is MNHEY and CDR2 SVGEGT. CDR3 length equals 17 residues.

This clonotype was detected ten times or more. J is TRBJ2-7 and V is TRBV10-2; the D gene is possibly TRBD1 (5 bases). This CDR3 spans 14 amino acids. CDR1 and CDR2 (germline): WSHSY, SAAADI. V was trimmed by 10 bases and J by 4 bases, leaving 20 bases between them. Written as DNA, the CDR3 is TGCGCCACTTCAAAAGGGATCAGGGATTACGAGCAGTACTTC. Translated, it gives CATSKGIRDYEQYF.

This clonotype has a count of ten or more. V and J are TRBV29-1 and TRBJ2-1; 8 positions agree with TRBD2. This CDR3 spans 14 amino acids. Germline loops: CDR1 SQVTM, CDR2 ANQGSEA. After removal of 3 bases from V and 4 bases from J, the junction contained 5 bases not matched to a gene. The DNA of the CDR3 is TGCAGCGTTGATGGTCGCGGGAGGTACAATGAGCAGTTCTTC. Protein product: CSVDGRGRYNEQFF.

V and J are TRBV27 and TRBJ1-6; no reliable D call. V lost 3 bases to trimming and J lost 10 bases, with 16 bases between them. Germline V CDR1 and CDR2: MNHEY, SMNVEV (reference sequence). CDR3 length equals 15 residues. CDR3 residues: CASSLGYSGGSPLHF. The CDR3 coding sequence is TGTGCCAGCAGTTTGGGGTATTCGGGTGGCTCACCCCTCCACTTT.

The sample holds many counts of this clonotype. CDR3 nucleotide sequence: TGTGCCAGCAGAGAACAGGGGTACTCTTCTGGAAACACCATATATTTT. Its protein product is CASREQGYSSGNTIYF. This chain connects TRBV7-9 to TRBJ1-3; 7 bases map to TRBD1. Germline values: CDR1 SEHNR, CDR2 FQNEAQ (reference sequence). This CDR3 has 16 amino acids. Trimming removed 6 bases from V and 1 base from J; junction bases left unmatched: 9.

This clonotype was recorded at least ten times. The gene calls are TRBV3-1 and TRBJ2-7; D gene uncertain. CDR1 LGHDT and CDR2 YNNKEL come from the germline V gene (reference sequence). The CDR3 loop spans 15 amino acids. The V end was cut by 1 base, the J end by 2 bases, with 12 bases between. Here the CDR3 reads CASSQGSARTYEQYF. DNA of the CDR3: TGTGCCAGCAGCCAAGGGTCAGCGAGAACCTACGAGCAGTACTTC.

As DNA, the CDR3 is TGTGCCAGCAGCTTAGCAGTGGGGGGCGGCAATCAGCCCCAGCATTTT. Amino acids: CASSLAVGGGNQPQHF. The genes are TRBV7-2 and TRBJ1-5; tentatively, D is TRBD1 (6 bases). Trimming pared 0 bases from V and 2 bases from J, leaving 11 bases between. CDR1 and CDR2 from the germline V gene are SGHTA and FQGNSA. The CDR3 has 16 amino acids.

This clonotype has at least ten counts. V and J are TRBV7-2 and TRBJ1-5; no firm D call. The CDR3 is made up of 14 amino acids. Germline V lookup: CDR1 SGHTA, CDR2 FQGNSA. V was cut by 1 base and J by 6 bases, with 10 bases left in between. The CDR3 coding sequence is TGTGCCAGCAGCTTAGTGGCAGTTTCTCAGCCCCAGCATTTT. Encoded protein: CASSLVAVSQPQHF.

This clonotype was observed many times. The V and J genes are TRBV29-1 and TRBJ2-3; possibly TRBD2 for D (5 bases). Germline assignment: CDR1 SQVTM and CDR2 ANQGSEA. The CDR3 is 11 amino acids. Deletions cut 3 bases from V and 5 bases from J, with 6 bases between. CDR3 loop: CSVDREDTQYF. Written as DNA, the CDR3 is TGCAGCGTTGATCGGGAAGATACGCAGTATTTT.

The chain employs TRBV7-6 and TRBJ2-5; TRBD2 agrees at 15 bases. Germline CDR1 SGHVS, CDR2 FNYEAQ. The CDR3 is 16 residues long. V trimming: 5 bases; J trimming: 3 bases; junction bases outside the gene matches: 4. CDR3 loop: CASSRGLAGGEETQYF. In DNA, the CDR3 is TGTGCCAGCAGCAGAGGACTAGCGGGGGGGGAAGAGACCCAGTACTTC.

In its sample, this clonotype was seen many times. CDR3 nucleotides: TGTGCCACCCGCCGGGACGGAAGCTCTGGGGCCAACGTCCTGACTTTC. Residues: CATRRDGSSGANVLTF. This chain links TRBV12-3 or TRBV12-4 with TRBJ2-6, with D perhaps matching TRBD1 or TRBD2 (5 bases each). The CDR3 has 16 residues. Trimming shortened V by 10 bases and J by 0 bases, and 16 bases separated the two germline ends.

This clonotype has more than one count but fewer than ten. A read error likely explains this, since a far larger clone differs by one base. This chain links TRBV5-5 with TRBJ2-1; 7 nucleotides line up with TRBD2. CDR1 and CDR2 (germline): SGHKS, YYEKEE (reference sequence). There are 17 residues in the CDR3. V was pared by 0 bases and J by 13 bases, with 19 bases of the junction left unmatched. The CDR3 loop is CASSLGRPAGSQETQFF. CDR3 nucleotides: TGTGCCAGCAGCTTGGGCCGTCCAGCGGGATCCCAAGAGACCCAGTTCTTC.

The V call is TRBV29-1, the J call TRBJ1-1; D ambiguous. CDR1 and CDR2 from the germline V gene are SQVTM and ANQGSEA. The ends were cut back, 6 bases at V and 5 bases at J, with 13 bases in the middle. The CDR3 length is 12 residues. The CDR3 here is CSVVTGVTEAFF. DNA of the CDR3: TGCAGCGTGGTGACCGGGGTAACTGAAGCTTTCTTT. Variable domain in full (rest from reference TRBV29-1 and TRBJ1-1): SAVISQKPSRDICQRGTSLTIQCQVDSQVTMMFWYRQQPGQSLTLIATANQGSEATYESGFVIDKFPISRPNLTFSTLTVSNMSPEDSSIYLCSVVTGVTEAFFGQGTRLTVV.

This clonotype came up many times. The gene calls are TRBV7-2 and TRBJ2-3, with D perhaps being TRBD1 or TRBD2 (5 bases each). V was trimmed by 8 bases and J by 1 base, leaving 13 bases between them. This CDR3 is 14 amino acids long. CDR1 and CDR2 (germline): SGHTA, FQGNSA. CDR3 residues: CASRPGGGTDTQYF. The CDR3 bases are TGTGCCAGCCGACCTGGGGGTGGCACAGATACGCAGTATTTT.

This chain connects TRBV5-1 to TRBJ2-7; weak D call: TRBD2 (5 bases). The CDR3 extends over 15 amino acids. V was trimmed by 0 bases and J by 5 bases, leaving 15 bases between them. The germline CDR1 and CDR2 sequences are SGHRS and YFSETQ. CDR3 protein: CASSLEAAPGNEQYF. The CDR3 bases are TGCGCCAGCAGCTTGGAGGCCGCGCCGGGGAACGAGCAGTACTTC.

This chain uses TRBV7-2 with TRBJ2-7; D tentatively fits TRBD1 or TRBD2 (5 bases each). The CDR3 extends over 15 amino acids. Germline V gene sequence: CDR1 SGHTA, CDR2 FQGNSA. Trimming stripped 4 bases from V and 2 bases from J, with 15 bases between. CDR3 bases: TGTGCCAGCAGCTCCCAGGGTAGCGTTACCTACGAGCAGTACTTC. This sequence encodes CASSSQGSVTYEQYF.

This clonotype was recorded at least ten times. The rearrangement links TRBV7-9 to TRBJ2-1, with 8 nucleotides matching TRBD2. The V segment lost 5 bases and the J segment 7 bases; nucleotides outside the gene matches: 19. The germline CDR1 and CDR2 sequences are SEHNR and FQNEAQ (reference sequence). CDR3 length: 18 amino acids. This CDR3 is CASSQRGLRSGSRNEQFF. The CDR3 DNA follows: TGTGCCAGCAGCCAAAGGGGTTTGCGGAGCGGGAGCAGAAATGAGCAGTTCTTC.

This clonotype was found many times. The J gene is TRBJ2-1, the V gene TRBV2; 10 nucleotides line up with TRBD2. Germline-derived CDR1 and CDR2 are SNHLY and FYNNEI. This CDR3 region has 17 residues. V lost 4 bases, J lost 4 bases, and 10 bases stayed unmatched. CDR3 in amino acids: CASSGHKTSGQYNEQFF. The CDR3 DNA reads TGTGCCAGCAGTGGACACAAGACTAGCGGGCAGTACAATGAGCAGTTCTTC.

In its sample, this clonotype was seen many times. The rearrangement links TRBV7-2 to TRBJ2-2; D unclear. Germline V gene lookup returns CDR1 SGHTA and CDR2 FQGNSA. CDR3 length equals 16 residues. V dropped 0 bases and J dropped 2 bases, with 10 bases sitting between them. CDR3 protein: CASSLALGFNTGELFF. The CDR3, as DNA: TGTGCCAGCAGCTTAGCGCTCGGGTTCAACACCGGGGAGCTGTTTTTT. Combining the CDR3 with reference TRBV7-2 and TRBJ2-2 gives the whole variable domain GAGVSQSPSNKVTEKGKDVELRCDPISGHTALYWYRQSLGQGLEFLIYFQGNSAPDKSGLPSDRFSAERTGGSVSTLTIQRTQQEDSAVYLCASSLALGFNTGELFFGEGSRLTVL.

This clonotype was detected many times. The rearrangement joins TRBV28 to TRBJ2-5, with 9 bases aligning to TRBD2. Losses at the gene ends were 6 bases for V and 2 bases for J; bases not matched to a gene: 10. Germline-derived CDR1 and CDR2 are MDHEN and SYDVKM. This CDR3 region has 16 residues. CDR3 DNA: TGTGCCAGCAGGCCGGGGGGCCTAGCGGGACAAGAGACCCAGTACTTC. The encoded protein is CASRPGGLAGQETQYF.